This record concerns one T cell receptor (beta chain) sequence. These data originate in a study of blood T cell repertoires in COVID-19. Study-level background: COVID-19 samples collected from the United States, Italy and Spain covered acute and convalescent phases. Nucleic acid was either cDNA or gDNA, and it came from T cells, B-cell-depleted T cells, or PBMCs.

In the authors' workflow: Researchers report that nucleated cell counts were estimated from reference gene primer amplification. Sequenced by immunoSEQ multiplex PCR; TCRdb stores in-frame clones only, minus some. V and J calls and clone size are copied from that table; D and trimming were computed from the DNA. Of approximately 21,000 clones listed, 70% to 90% are singletons. The CDR3 consists of 13 residues. Losses at the gene ends were 1 base for V and 6 bases for J; bases not matched to a gene: 3. Germline-derived CDR1 and CDR2 are SGHTA and FQGNSA. What was sequenced was peripheral blood. The V and J genes are TRBV7-2 and TRBJ2-7; 7 nucleotides align to TRBD2. This TCR came from a human donor with active COVID-19. The donor label of this sample is uncertain. CDR3 sequence: CASSLGTRTEQYF. In DNA, the CDR3 is TGTGCCAGCAGCTTAGGGACTAGAACCGAGCAGTACTTC.